A single sample is the source of the 2 T cell receptor beta chains below, sequenced in a study of OX40 agonist ivuxolimab in advanced cancers. Generated by immunoSEQ multiplex PCR, the TCRdb table keeps only in-frame clones and is missing some. The table has 130,000 or so clones, around nine tenths seen once. The sequences come from CD4+ or CD8+ T cells sorted from blood, collected in a trial of the OX40 agonist ivuxolimab. The receptors come from an adult with an advanced solid tumor such as melanoma, head and neck, liver or kidney cancer.

The rearrangement joins TRBV19 to TRBJ2-1; D perhaps matches TRBD2 (6 bases). Trimming took off 7 bases at V and 1 base at J, with 11 bases between the two ends. Germline V gene sequence: CDR1 LNHDA, CDR2 SQIVND (reference sequence). This CDR3 spans 14 amino acids. The CDR3 DNA reads TGTGCCAGTAATCTTGGAGGGTCCTACAATGAGCAGTTCTTC. Translating it yields CASNLGGSYNEQFF.

This clone was found a few times. The rearrangement uses TRBV7-2 and TRBJ2-7, with 9 bases matching TRBD1. J gave up 2 bases and V 6 bases, and 8 bases lay outside the gene matches. CDR1 and CDR2 (germline): SGHTA, FQGNSA. The CDR3 spans 15 residues. The CDR3 protein is CASSPLRQGAYEQYF. The DNA for the CDR3 is TGTGCCAGCAGTCCACTGCGACAGGGGGCCTACGAGCAGTACTTC.